This T cell receptor (beta chain) was sequenced during a study of STAT5B mutations in CD4+ large granular lymphocyte leukemia. A word on this clone: Its matching antigen is unknown.

As processed by the authors: Lowest detectable productive clonotype frequency was 2.59 x 10-5. Sequencing used immunoSEQ multiplex PCR; TCRdb keeps in-frame clones, though not all of them. That table furnishes V, J and clone size, whereas the DNA furnished D and trimming. The repertoire consists of about 31,000 clones, with less than 80% occurring once and the leading ten covering roughly 1%. Study-wide findings and caveats: Without putative leukemic clones, patient CD4-sorted repertoires remained more clonal than healthy CD4+ repertoires.

The sequence derives from a human donor in good health. Sequenced: CD4+ T cells from blood buffy coats.

In nucleotides, the CDR3 is TGCGCCAGCAGCACCCGGACAGGGCGCGATACGCAGTATTTT. Protein: CASSTRTGRDTQYF. This sequence joins TRBV4-1 and TRBJ2-3; 8 nucleotides agree with TRBD1. The CDR3 contains 14 residues. The V and J ends lost 5 bases and 6 bases, in that order; junction bases with no gene match: 7. Per germline, CDR1 MGHRA and CDR2 YSYEKL.